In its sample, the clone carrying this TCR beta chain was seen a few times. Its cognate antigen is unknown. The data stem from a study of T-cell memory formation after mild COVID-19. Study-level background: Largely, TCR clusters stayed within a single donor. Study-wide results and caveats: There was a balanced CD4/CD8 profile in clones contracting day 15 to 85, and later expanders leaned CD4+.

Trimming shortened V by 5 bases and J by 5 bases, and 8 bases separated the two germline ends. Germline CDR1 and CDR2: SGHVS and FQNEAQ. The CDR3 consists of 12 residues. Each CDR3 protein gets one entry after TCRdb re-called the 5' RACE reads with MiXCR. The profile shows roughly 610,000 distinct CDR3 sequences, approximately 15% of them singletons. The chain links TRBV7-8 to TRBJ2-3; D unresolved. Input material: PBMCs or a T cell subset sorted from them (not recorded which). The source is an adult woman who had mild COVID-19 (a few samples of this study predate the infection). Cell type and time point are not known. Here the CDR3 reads CASSDRVDTQYF. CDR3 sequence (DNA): TGTGCCAGCAGCGACCGGGTAGATACGCAGTATTTT.